Each of the 25 T cell receptor beta chains below was sequenced from the same sample in a study of T cell clusters in autoimmune cytopenias. TRB rearrangements were amplified by touch-down multiplex PCR with mixed TRB-A/B primers. TCRdb reanalyzed the multiplex PCR reads, giving one entry per CDR3 protein sequence and no DNA. The table for this sample gives some 3,000 distinct CDR3 sequences. TRB was amplified from approximately 250 ng of peripheral blood genomic DNA per sample. The sample comprised peripheral blood. These receptors all come from a human donor with an autoimmune cytopenia or autoimmune hepatitis (not recorded which).

The chain uses TRBV4-3 and TRBJ1-2; TCRdb picks TRBD1, but there is no DNA to check that call. CDR3 length: 17 residues. Germline V gene data show CDR1 as LGHNA and CDR2 as YSLEER. CDR3 residues: CASSQTSGGVGPRGYTF.

This clonotype is labeled medium-sized based on frequency. The chain combines TRBV12-3 or TRBV12-4 with TRBJ2-2; TCRdb proposes TRBD1, but this gene call is untestable without DNA. This CDR3 is built from 17 residues. CDR3 sequence reads: CASSPTLGTENTGELFF.

This clonotype counts as medium-sized by frequency. The rearrangement joins TRBV12-3 or TRBV12-4 to TRBJ2-7; TCRdb gives TRBD2 as the D gene, but with no DNA this cannot be confirmed. This CDR3 is built from 13 residues. This CDR3 is CASSWASLAEQYF.

The CDR3 sequence: CASSSVGTSGGSSYEQYF. The rearrangement links TRBV5-1 to TRBJ2-7; the D gene TCRdb calls, TRBD2, cannot be checked with no DNA. The CDR3 loop spans 18 amino acids. Germline V CDR1 and CDR2: SGHRS, YFSETQ.

J is TRBJ2-7 and V is TRBV10-3. This CDR3 has 13 residues. Germline V gene lookup returns CDR1 ENHRY and CDR2 SYGVKD. CDR3 sequence: CAISDRISYEQYF.

This clonotype is deemed medium-sized (0.01 to 0.1%) by its frequency. The CDR3 sequence: CSVVSQLYEQYF. This rearrangement joins TRBV29-1 to TRBJ2-7; the D call of TRBD2 rests on TCRdb alone, since no DNA is present to check it. Germline CDR1 is SQVTM and CDR2 is ANQGSEA. CDR3 length: 12 amino acids.

This chain links TRBV7-2 with TRBJ2-7; TCRdb proposes TRBD1, but this gene call is untestable without DNA. The germline V gene encodes CDR1 SGHTA and CDR2 FQGNSA. The CDR3 length is 13 residues. The CDR3 sequence is CASSLGDRNEQYF.

This clonotype ranks as medium-sized (0.01 to 0.1%) in terms of frequency. The chain is built from TRBV6-6 and TRBJ1-2; absent DNA, TCRdb's TRBD1 call cannot be checked. The CDR3 sequence is 15 residues long. CDR1 MNHNY and CDR2 SVGAGI come from the germline V gene (reference sequence). This chain's CDR3 is CASSYGQGRDYGYTF.

This clonotype is deemed medium-sized by its frequency. CDR3 loop: CASSPSRGGQAHEQFF. The gene calls are TRBV27 and TRBJ2-1; the TRBD1 assignment by TCRdb is unverifiable without DNA. CDR3 length: 16 amino acids. Germline V CDR1 and CDR2: MNHEY, SMNVEV (reference sequence).

This clonotype counts as medium-sized (0.01 to 0.1%) by frequency. The chain couples TRBV7-6 to TRBJ1-1; TCRdb indicates TRBD1, and absent DNA this call remains unverified. The CDR3 runs to 16 residues. Germline V gene sequence: CDR1 SGHVS, CDR2 FNYEAQ. The CDR3 here is CASSLGRGRANTEAFF.

By frequency, this clonotype registers medium-sized (0.01 to 0.1%). V is TRBV6-5 and J is TRBJ1-2; TCRdb proposes TRBD1, but this gene call is untestable without DNA. The CDR3 sequence is 17 residues long. Per the germline V gene, CDR1 is MNHEY and CDR2 is SVGAGI. This chain's CDR3 is CASSYSSRGQGNYGYTF.

The chain recombines TRBV11-3 with TRBJ2-5; there is no DNA to check the TCRdb D call of TRBD2. CDR1 SGHNT and CDR2 YENEEA come from the germline V gene. This CDR3 region has 14 residues. The CDR3 sequence is CASILAVYQETQYF.

This clonotype shows up as medium-sized by frequency. The rearrangement links TRBV11-3 to TRBJ2-2; TCRdb proposes TRBD2, but this gene call is untestable without DNA. There are 17 residues in the CDR3. Germline CDR1 SGHNT, CDR2 YENEEA. CDR3 residues: CASSFGILEGNTGELFF.

Considering frequency, this clonotype is medium-sized. The chain employs TRBV18 and TRBJ2-3; TCRdb's assignment of TRBD1 cannot be checked, as there is no DNA. This CDR3 has 16 amino acids. CDR1 and CDR2 from the germline V gene are KGHSH and LQKENI. The CDR3 protein is CASSPRIGISTDTQYF.

According to its frequency, this clonotype is medium-sized. The V gene is TRBV10-3, the J gene TRBJ2-2; TCRdb's assignment of TRBD1 cannot be checked, as there is no DNA. Germline assignment: CDR1 ENHRY and CDR2 SYGVKD. This CDR3 is built from 15 residues. The CDR3 sequence: CAISTTGVNTGELFF.

The rearrangement links TRBV7-2 to TRBJ1-2; the TRBD1 assignment by TCRdb is unverifiable without DNA. Germline CDR1 and CDR2: SGHTA and FQGNSA. The CDR3 extends over 15 amino acids. The CDR3 loop reads CASSFGQGDLYGYTF.

Considering frequency, this clonotype is medium-sized. The chain links TRBV30 to TRBJ2-5; there is no DNA to check the TCRdb D call of TRBD1. Germline CDR1 is GTSNPN and CDR2 is SVGIG (reference sequence). CDR3 length: 15 residues. CDR3 sequence reads: CAWSSKGTGRETQYF.

This clonotype ranks as medium-sized in terms of frequency. This chain uses TRBV19 with TRBJ2-1. Germline loops: CDR1 LNHDA, CDR2 SQIVND (reference sequence). This CDR3 spans 15 amino acids. CDR3 loop: CASTTGGRSYNEQFF. Full variable domain (missing parts from reference TRBV19 and TRBJ2-1): DGGITQSPKYLFRKEGQNVTLSCEQNLNHDAMYWYRQDPGQGLRLIYYSQIVNDFQKGDIAEGYSVSREKKESFPLTVTSAQKNPTAFYLCASTTGGRSYNEQFFGPGTRLTVL.

The rearrangement joins TRBV20-1 to TRBJ1-4; without DNA, the TCRdb call of TRBD1 cannot be checked. The CDR3 is 13 residues long. Germline CDR1 reads DFQATT; CDR2 reads SNEGSKA (reference sequence). CDR3 residues: CSASKGNNEKLFF.

This clonotype counts as medium-sized by frequency. V is TRBV11-3 and J is TRBJ2-7; the TCRdb D gene call, TRBD1, has no DNA to confirm it. Looked up from germline, CDR1 is SGHNT and CDR2 is YENEEA. The CDR3 length is 14 residues. The CDR3 reads CASSLRDKSYEQYF.

Judged by frequency, this clonotype is medium-sized (0.01 to 0.1%). The rearrangement links TRBV15 to TRBJ2-7; TCRdb indicates TRBD1, and absent DNA this call remains unverified. CDR3 length: 15 amino acids. The germline V gene encodes CDR1 LNHNV and CDR2 YYDKDF (reference sequence). The CDR3 loop is CATSRIDRGGAEQYF.

V and J are TRBV2 and TRBJ1-2; checking the TCRdb D call of TRBD1 is not possible without DNA. CDR1 is SNHLY, CDR2 FYNNEI, per germline. This CDR3 has 13 residues. This CDR3 is CASSGSGLRGYTF.

By frequency, this clonotype is medium-sized. CDR3 protein: CASRISTGETQYF. The chain combines TRBV12-3 or TRBV12-4 with TRBJ2-5. The CDR3 is made up of 13 amino acids.

The chain has TRBV6-2 or TRBV6-3 and TRBJ2-3; the D call from TCRdb, TRBD1, cannot be confirmed without DNA. The CDR3 is made up of 15 amino acids. Germline CDR1 is MNHEY and CDR2 is SVGEGT. CDR3 region: CASSYSRGGLDTQYF.

The CDR3 loop is CASSWGLDREQFF. This chain connects TRBV25-1 to TRBJ2-1; TCRdb's assignment of TRBD2 cannot be checked, as there is no DNA. The CDR3 covers 13 residues. The germline CDR1 and CDR2 sequences are MGHDK and SYGVNS. Filled out from reference TRBV25-1 and TRBJ2-1, the complete variable domain reads EADIYQTPRYLVIGTGKKITLECSQTMGHDKMYWYQQDPGMELHLIHYSYGVNSTEKGDLSSESTVSRIRTEHFPLTLESARPSHTSQYLCASSWGLDREQFFGPGTRLTVL.